What follows are 32 T cell receptor beta chains derived from one specimen sequenced in a study of identical twins. TCRdb used MiXCR to reprocess the 5' RACE reads, holding one entry per CDR3 protein. The data contain over 15,000 distinct CDR3 sequences, around 70% of them singletons. The sample taken for sequencing was memory (CD45RO+) T cells sorted from blood. These receptors originate from a young woman in good health. This table probably holds off-target reads from a library built for another chain.

The J gene is TRBJ2-1, the V gene TRBV27; 13 bases agree with TRBD2. V lost 10 bases and J lost 9; bases outside the gene matches: 12. Germline V gene data show CDR1 as MNHEY and CDR2 as SMNVEV (reference sequence). This CDR3 spans 15 amino acids. The CDR3, as DNA: TGTGCCAACAACAACCGACTAGCGGGAGGTTCTGAGCAGTTCTTC. This sequence encodes CANNNRLAGGSEQFF.

V and J are TRBV18 and TRBJ2-1; 7 bases match TRBD2. From germline, CDR1 is KGHSH and CDR2 LQKENI. CDR3 size: 15 residues. With 3 bases clipped from V and 6 bases from J, the junction kept 8 bases outside the gene matches. The CDR3 protein is CASSPSVAGRNEQFF. In DNA, the CDR3 is TGTGCCAGCTCACCTTCAGTAGCGGGCCGCAATGAGCAGTTCTTC.

This chain uses TRBV2 with TRBJ2-5; 8 bases are shared with TRBD2. The CDR3 sequence is 13 residues long. Germline V gene sequence: CDR1 SNHLY, CDR2 FYNNEI. V shed 4 bases and J 4 bases; nucleotides not matched to a gene: 2. CDR3 protein: CASSASGRETQYF. In nucleotides, the CDR3 is TGTGCCAGCAGTGCCAGCGGGAGAGAGACCCAGTACTTC.

About this clonotype: One junction end disagrees with the germline gene, perhaps due to a read error. The J gene is TRBJ2-5, the V gene TRBV15; the match to TRBD2 covers 10 bases. The CDR3 spans 16 residues. Germline assignment: CDR1 LNHNV and CDR2 YYDKDF (reference sequence). The CDR3 nucleotides are TGTGCCACCAGACGCAGGACTAGCGGAGGCGGAGAGACACAGTACTTC. Its translation: CATRRRTSGGGETQYF.

The chain carries TRBV12-3 or TRBV12-4 and TRBJ2-7; D is unresolved. V lost 0 bases, J lost 0 bases, and 0 bases lay in between. This CDR3 is built from 12 residues. This CDR3 is CASSLASYEQYF. Here the CDR3 DNA reads TGTGCCAGCAGTTTAGCCTCCTACGAGCAGTACTTC.

V usage is TRBV28 and J usage is TRBJ2-1; TRBD2 matches at 9 bases. The CDR3 runs to 14 residues. Germline trimming cut 8 bases from V and 4 bases from J; bases unmatched to any gene: 6. CDR1 is MDHEN and CDR2 is SYDVKM in the germline V gene. The CDR3 spells CASCSLAGYNEQFF. For the CDR3, the DNA is TGTGCCAGCTGCTCCCTAGCGGGGTACAATGAGCAGTTCTTC. The variable domain in full, completed from reference TRBV28 and TRBJ2-1, reads DVKVTQSSRYLVKRTGEKVFLECVQDMDHENMFWYRQDPGLGLRLIYFSYDVKMKEKGDIPEGYSVSREKKERFSLILESASTNQTSMYLCASCSLAGYNEQFFGPGTRLTVL.

The chain links TRBV7-3 to TRBJ2-3; D may be TRBD1 or TRBD2 (5 bases each). CDR1 and CDR2 (germline): SGHTA, FQGTGA. CDR3 length: 13 residues. The germline V and J ends were trimmed by 5 bases and 3 bases, with 9 bases remaining between them. The CDR3 here is CASSARGTDTQYF. The DNA of the CDR3 is TGTGCCAGCAGCGCGAGGGGTACAGATACGCAGTATTTT.

This clonotype is medium-sized within its sample. The CDR3 DNA follows: TGCAGCGTTGAAGTGGGTGAGCAGTTCTTC. Residues: CSVEVGEQFF. The gene calls are TRBV29-1 and TRBJ2-1, with unresolved D. The CDR3 totals 10 residues. Germline lookup yields CDR1 SQVTM and CDR2 ANQGSEA. Trimming cost V 1 base and J 9 bases, with 4 bases left between them.

This clonotype was counted between two and nine times. The chain uses TRBV12-3 or TRBV12-4 and TRBJ1-6; D perhaps matches TRBD1 (5 bases). The CDR3 consists of 15 residues. Trimming removed 2 bases at V and 5 bases at J, with 10 bases between. The CDR3 nucleotides read TGTGCCAGCAGTTTAAACGGGGGAAATAATTCACCCCTCCACTTT. Its translation is CASSLNGGNNSPLHF.

The gene calls are TRBV2 and TRBJ2-1; 8 nucleotides agree with TRBD1. Trimming removed 6 bases from V and 4 bases from J; junction bases left unmatched: 5. This CDR3 has 14 amino acids. From germline, CDR1 is SNHLY and CDR2 FYNNEI. The CDR3 nucleotides read TGTGCCAGCAGGGAACAGGGGGGATACAATGAGCAGTTCTTC. Its protein is CASREQGGYNEQFF.

This clonotype was recorded only once. V usage is TRBV15 and J usage is TRBJ2-7; D gene unclear. Germline CDR1 and CDR2: LNHNV and YYDKDF (reference sequence). This CDR3 is 14 amino acids long. Trimming removed 3 bases at V and 3 bases at J, with 12 bases between. The CDR3 region is CATSSTERIYEQYF. CDR3 DNA: TGTGCCACCAGCAGTACCGAGAGAATCTACGAGCAGTACTTC.

The chain employs TRBV7-2 and TRBJ2-7; the D gene is possibly TRBD2 (6 bases). The CDR3 sequence is 14 residues long. Germline V gene sequence: CDR1 SGHTA, CDR2 FQGNSA. Trimming shortened V by 7 bases and J by 0 bases, and 13 bases separated the two germline ends. CDR3 sequence reads: CASNRDGSSYEQYF. CDR3 DNA: TGTGCCAGCAACCGGGACGGGAGCTCCTACGAGCAGTACTTC.

The gene calls are TRBV2 and TRBJ2-2; 8 bases match TRBD1. The trim removed 7 bases at V and 5 bases at J, leaving 6 bases unmatched. Germline V gene data show CDR1 as SNHLY and CDR2 as FYNNEI. The CDR3 length is 14 residues. The CDR3 is CASKGQVNTGELFF. CDR3 DNA: TGTGCCAGCAAGGGACAGGTCAATACCGGGGAGCTGTTTTTT.

The chain couples TRBV5-1 to TRBJ2-7; tentative D call: TRBD1 (6 bases). The germline V gene has CDR1 SGHRS and CDR2 YFSETQ. CDR3 length: 13 residues. The V and J ends lost 3 bases and 2 bases respectively, with 9 bases between them. The CDR3 DNA follows: TGCGCCAGCAGCTCCGAGGGGGCCTACGAGCAGTACTTC. Its protein product is CASSSEGAYEQYF.

The V and J genes are TRBV5-1 and TRBJ2-1, with 7 bases aligning to TRBD2. In germline, CDR1 is SGHRS, CDR2 YFSETQ. This CDR3 is built from 14 residues. Trimming removed 0 bases from V and 7 bases from J; junction bases left unmatched: 4. CDR3 in amino acids: CASSLVLGGNEQFF. DNA of the CDR3: TGCGCCAGCAGCTTGGTGTTGGGGGGGAATGAGCAGTTCTTC.

The chain joins TRBV4-1 to TRBJ2-1, with 8 bases aligning to TRBD2. From germline, CDR1 is MGHRA and CDR2 YSYEKL. V lost 3 bases, J lost 6 bases, and 13 bases stayed unmatched. The CDR3 runs to 17 residues. The CDR3 DNA reads TGCGCCAGCAGCCAGCTGGATATGGGACTAGTCTCCAATGAGCAGTTCTTC. It codes for CASSQLDMGLVSNEQFF.

The chain recombines TRBV4-2 with TRBJ2-3; TRBD2 agrees at 8 bases. V lost 4 bases to trimming and J lost 2 bases; unmatched junction nucleotides: 14. The CDR3 consists of 18 residues. Germline assignment: CDR1 LGHNA and CDR2 YNFKEQ. CDR3 sequence reads: CASSRPSGSLSLTDTQYF. In nucleotides, the CDR3 is TGTGCCAGCAGCCGGCCCAGCGGGAGCCTTTCTCTCACAGATACGCAGTATTTT.

The rearrangement uses TRBV28 and TRBJ2-7; D is possibly TRBD1 or TRBD2 (6 bases each). The CDR3 sequence is 11 residues long. Germline CDR1 reads MDHEN; CDR2 reads SYDVKM. With 4 bases removed from V and 12 bases from J, the gap between germline ends came to 13 bases. In DNA form, the CDR3 reads TGTGCCAGCAGTTCGGGGGCCAGGTGGTACTTC. Its protein is CASSSGARWYF.

The CDR3 spells CASSGGTSGSHQFF. The CDR3 DNA reads as TGTGCCAGCAGTGGGGGGACTAGCGGGAGCCATCAGTTCTTC. The chain combines TRBV2 with TRBJ2-1, with 14 bases that match TRBD2. Germline assignment: CDR1 SNHLY and CDR2 FYNNEI. V dropped 4 bases and J dropped 13; count of bases not matched to a gene: 6. CDR3 size: 14 residues.

The genes are TRBV28 and TRBJ2-3; D uncertain. The germline CDR1 and CDR2 sequences are MDHEN and SYDVKM. The CDR3 runs to 14 residues. The germline V and J ends were trimmed by 7 bases and 0 bases, with 11 bases remaining between them. The CDR3 DNA reads TGTGCCAGCACGCAAAGCCATAGCACAGATACGCAGTATTTT. Amino acids: CASTQSHSTDTQYF.

The chain employs TRBV6-2 or TRBV6-3 and TRBJ2-3; 8 bases map to TRBD2. Trimming at V came to 2 bases and at J to 5 bases, leaving 9 bases not matched to a gene. This CDR3 has 16 residues. CDR1 is MNHEY, CDR2 SVGEGT, per germline. CDR3 in DNA: TGTGCCAGCAGTTACGCTCGGGGGGGCGCGAGAGATACGCAGTATTTT. Translated, it gives CASSYARGGARDTQYF.

The chain employs TRBV15 and TRBJ2-1, with D tentatively TRBD2 (6 bases). CDR1 and CDR2 (germline): LNHNV, YYDKDF (reference sequence). Trimming shortened V by 0 bases and J by 8 bases, and 8 bases separated the two germline ends. The CDR3 length is 13 residues. This CDR3 reads CATSRDGGYEQFF. The CDR3 DNA reads TGTGCCACCAGCAGAGATGGGGGGTATGAGCAGTTCTTC.

This chain connects TRBV29-1 to TRBJ2-1; D may correspond to TRBD1 or TRBD2 (5 bases each). V was cut by 4 bases and J by 5 bases, with 12 bases left in between. CDR3 length: 13 residues. Germline values: CDR1 SQVTM, CDR2 ANQGSEA. The DNA of the CDR3 is TGCAGCGTTGCCGGGACGCGGAACAATGAGCAGTTCTTC. It codes for CSVAGTRNNEQFF.

J is TRBJ2-2 and V is TRBV7-8, with 11 bases lining up with TRBD2. The V gene's germline CDR1 is SGHVS and CDR2 FQNEAQ. The junction had 6 bases not matched to a gene; V was cut back by 5 bases and J by 10 bases. This CDR3 has 14 amino acids. The CDR3 is CASSPTSGKVELFF. DNA of the CDR3: TGTGCCAGCAGCCCGACTAGCGGGAAAGTGGAGCTGTTTTTT. The whole variable domain, filled in from reference TRBV7-8 and TRBJ2-2, reads GAGVSQSPRYKVAKRGQDVALRCDPISGHVSLFWYQQALGQGPEFLTYFQNEAQLDKSGLPSDRFFAERPEGSVSTLKIQRTQQEDSAVYLCASSPTSGKVELFFGEGSRLTVL.

The chain combines TRBV20-1 with TRBJ2-5; D is unclear. The CDR3 runs to 10 residues. Germline V gives CDR1 DFQATT, CDR2 SNEGSKA (reference sequence). V was cut by 5 bases and J by 3 bases, with 4 bases left in between. The CDR3 spells CSAYKETQYF. As DNA, the CDR3 is TGCAGTGCTTATAAAGAGACCCAGTACTTC.

The chain couples TRBV7-2 to TRBJ1-1, with D possibly TRBD1 on 5 matching bases. This CDR3 contains 15 residues. The V gene's germline CDR1 is SGHTA and CDR2 FQGNSA. Trimming stripped 3 bases from V and 2 bases from J, with 13 bases between. CDR3 amino acids: CASSFEGTGNTEAFF. The CDR3 region has the DNA TGTGCCAGCAGCTTCGAGGGGACCGGAAACACTGAAGCTTTCTTT. The whole variable domain, filled in from reference TRBV7-2 and TRBJ1-1, reads GAGVSQSPSNKVTEKGKDVELRCDPISGHTALYWYRQSLGQGLEFLIYFQGNSAPDKSGLPSDRFSAERTGGSVSTLTIQRTQQEDSAVYLCASSFEGTGNTEAFFGQGTRLTVV.

The genes are TRBV29-1 and TRBJ2-3; 7 nucleotides match TRBD1. Germline V gene data show CDR1 as SQVTM and CDR2 as ANQGSEA. The CDR3 has 13 amino acids. V lost 7 bases, J lost 0 bases, and 4 bases stayed unmatched. The CDR3 spells CSGRDRSTDTQYF. Here the CDR3 DNA reads TGCAGCGGAAGGGACAGAAGCACAGATACGCAGTATTTT.

The chain couples TRBV6-7 to TRBJ2-6; 10 nucleotides line up with TRBD1. Being an ORF, TRBV6-7 has a function that is uncertain. Trimming took 0 bases from V and 1 from J; bases not matched to a gene: 15. This CDR3 has 22 residues. As DNA, the CDR3 is TGTGCCAGCAGTTACTCCACGTTTTGGGGACAGGGGTTAAGATCTGGGGCCAACGTCCTGACTTTC. It is translated as CASSYSTFWGQGLRSGANVLTF.

The CDR3 sequence is CASRSSYNEQFF. The DNA of the CDR3 is TGTGCCAGCAGGAGCTCCTACAATGAGCAGTTCTTC. The chain recombines TRBV6-5 with TRBJ2-1; D not resolved. Germline loops: CDR1 MNHEY, CDR2 SVGAGI. This CDR3 is built from 12 residues. Trimming took off 6 bases at V and 0 bases at J, with 3 bases between the two ends.

V gene TRBV7-9 combines with J gene TRBJ2-2, with a tentative D call TRBD2 (6 bases). This CDR3 region has 15 residues. Deletions cut 6 bases from V and 0 bases from J, with 11 bases between. Germline-derived CDR1 and CDR2 are SEHNR and FQNEAQ (reference sequence). CDR3 DNA sequence: TGTGCCAGCAGGTTCCTAGCGACGAACACCGGGGAGCTGTTTTTT. This codes for CASRFLATNTGELFF.

The table lists this clonotype with a count of one. The rearrangement uses TRBV12-5 and TRBJ2-3; 7 nucleotides line up with TRBD2. The CDR3 contains 15 residues. The V segment lost 8 bases and the J segment 6 bases; nucleotides outside the gene matches: 14. Germline V gene sequence: CDR1 LGHNT, CDR2 FRNRAP. CDR3 sequence: CASRWGGGSRDTQYF. The CDR3 region has the DNA TGTGCTAGTCGATGGGGCGGCGGGAGTCGTGATACGCAGTATTTT.

The rearrangement joins TRBV4-3 to TRBJ2-1; maybe TRBD2 (5 bases). The CDR3 runs 14 residues. V was clipped by 3 bases and J by 9 bases, with 15 bases between them. From germline, CDR1 is LGHNA and CDR2 YSLEER. As DNA, the CDR3 is TGCGCCAGCAGCCACCGACTTAGCGAGGGTGAGCAGTTCTTC. Its translation is CASSHRLSEGEQFF.